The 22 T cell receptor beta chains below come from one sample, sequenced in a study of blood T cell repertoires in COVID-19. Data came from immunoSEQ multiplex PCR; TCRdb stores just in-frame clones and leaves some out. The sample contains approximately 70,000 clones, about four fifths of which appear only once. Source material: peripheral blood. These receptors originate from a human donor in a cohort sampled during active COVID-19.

The CDR3 here is CASSLGGLRGSSGANVLTF. Written as DNA, the CDR3 is TGTGCCAGCAGCTTGGGCGGCCTGAGAGGGAGCTCTGGGGCCAACGTCCTGACTTTC. The J gene is TRBJ2-6, the V gene TRBV5-4; the D gene is possibly TRBD2 (5 bases). This CDR3 contains 19 residues. Trimming removed 0 bases from V and 0 bases from J, with 16 bases in between. Germline CDR1 is SGHNT and CDR2 is YYREEE (reference sequence).

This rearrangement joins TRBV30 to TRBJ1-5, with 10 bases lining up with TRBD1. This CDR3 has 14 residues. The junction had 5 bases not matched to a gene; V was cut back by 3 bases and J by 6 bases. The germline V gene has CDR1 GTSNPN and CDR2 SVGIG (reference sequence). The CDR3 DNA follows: TGTGCCTGGAGCCGGGACAGGGGAGGTCAGCCCCAGCATTTT. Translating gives CAWSRDRGGQPQHF.

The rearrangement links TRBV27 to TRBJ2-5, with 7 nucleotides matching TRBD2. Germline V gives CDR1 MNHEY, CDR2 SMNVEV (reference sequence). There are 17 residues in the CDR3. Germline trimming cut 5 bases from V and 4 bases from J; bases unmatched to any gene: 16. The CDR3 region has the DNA TGTGCCAGCAGTCGATCCCTTCAGGGAGGGTTGACAGAGACCCAGTACTTC. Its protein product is CASSRSLQGGLTETQYF.

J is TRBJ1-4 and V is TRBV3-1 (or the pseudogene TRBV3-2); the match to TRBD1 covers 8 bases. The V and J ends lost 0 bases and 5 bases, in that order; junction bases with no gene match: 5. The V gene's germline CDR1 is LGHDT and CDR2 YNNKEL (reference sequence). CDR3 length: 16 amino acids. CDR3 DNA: TGTGCCAGCAGCCAAGATCAGGGGGCCCAGAATGAAAAACTGTTTTTT. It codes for CASSQDQGAQNEKLFF.

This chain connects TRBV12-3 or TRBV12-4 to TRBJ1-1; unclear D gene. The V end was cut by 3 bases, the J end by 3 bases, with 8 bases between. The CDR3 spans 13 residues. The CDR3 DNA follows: TGTGCCAGCAGTTTCACAATGGACACTGAAGCTTTCTTT. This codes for CASSFTMDTEAFF.

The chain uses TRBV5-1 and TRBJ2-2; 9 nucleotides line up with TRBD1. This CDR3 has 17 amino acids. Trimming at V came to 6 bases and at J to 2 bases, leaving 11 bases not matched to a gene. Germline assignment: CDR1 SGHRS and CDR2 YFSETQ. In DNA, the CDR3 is TGCGCCAGCACCCATTCACCGGGACAGGGCAACACCGGGGAGCTGTTTTTT. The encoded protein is CASTHSPGQGNTGELFF.

CDR3 residues: CASSETQGNEKLFF. CDR3 DNA: TGTGCCAGCAGTGAAACACAGGGGAATGAAAAACTGTTTTTT. The genes are TRBV6-1 and TRBJ1-4, with 7 positions matching TRBD1. The germline V gene has CDR1 MNHNS and CDR2 SASEGT. V was clipped by 2 bases and J by 5 bases; unmatched bases: 2. The CDR3 contains 14 residues.

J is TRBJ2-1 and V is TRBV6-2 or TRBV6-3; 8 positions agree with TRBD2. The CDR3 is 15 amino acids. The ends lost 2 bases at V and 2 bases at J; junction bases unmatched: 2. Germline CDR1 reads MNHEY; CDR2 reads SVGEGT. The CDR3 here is CASSYTGGAYNEQFF. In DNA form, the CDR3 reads TGTGCCAGCAGTTACACCGGGGGGGCCTACAATGAGCAGTTCTTC.

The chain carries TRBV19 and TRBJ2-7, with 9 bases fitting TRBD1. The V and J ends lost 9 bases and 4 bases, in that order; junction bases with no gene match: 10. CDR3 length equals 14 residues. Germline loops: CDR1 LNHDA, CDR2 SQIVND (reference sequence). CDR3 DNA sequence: TGTGCCAGCATGGGACAGGGAAATAAATACGAGCAGTACTTC. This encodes CASMGQGNKYEQYF.

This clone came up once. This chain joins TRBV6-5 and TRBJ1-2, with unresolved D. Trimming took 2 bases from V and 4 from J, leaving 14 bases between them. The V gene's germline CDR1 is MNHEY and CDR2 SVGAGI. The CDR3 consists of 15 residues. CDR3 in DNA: TGTGCCAGCAGTTACCGCGGCGCGGCCATCTATGGCTACACCTTC. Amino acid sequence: CASSYRGAAIYGYTF.

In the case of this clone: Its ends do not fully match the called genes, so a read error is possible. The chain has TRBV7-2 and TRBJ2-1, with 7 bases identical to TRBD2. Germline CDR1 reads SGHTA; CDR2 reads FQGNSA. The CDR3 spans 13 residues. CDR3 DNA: TGTGCCAGCAGCTTAGAGGGCGGGGGACGAAGGGTCTTC. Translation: CASSLEGGGRRVF.

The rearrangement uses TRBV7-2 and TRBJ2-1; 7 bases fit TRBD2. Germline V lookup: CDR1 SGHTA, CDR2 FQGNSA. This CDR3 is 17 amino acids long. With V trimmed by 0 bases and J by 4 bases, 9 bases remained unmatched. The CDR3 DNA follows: TGTGCCAGCAGCTTAGCACTCATGGCGGGGGTGTACAATGAGCAGTTCTTC. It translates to CASSLALMAGVYNEQFF.

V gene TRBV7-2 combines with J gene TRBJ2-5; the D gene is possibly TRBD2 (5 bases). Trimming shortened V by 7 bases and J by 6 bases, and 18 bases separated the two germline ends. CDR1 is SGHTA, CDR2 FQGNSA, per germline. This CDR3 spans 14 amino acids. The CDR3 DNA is TGTGCCAGCAAAGGAAGCCGTAGCGAAAAGACCCAGTACTTC. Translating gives CASKGSRSEKTQYF.

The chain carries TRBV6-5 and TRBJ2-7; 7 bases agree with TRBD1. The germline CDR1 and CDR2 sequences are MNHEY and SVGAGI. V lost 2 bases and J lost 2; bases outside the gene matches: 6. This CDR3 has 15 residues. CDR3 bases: TGTGCCAGCAGTTACAGACAGGGCCTCACCTACGAGCAGTACTTC. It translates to CASSYRQGLTYEQYF.

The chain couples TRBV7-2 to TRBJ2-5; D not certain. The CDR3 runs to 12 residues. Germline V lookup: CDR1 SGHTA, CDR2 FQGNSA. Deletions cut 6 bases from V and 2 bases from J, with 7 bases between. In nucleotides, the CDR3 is TGTGCCAGCAGACTGAGGCAAGAGACCCAGTACTTC. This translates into CASRLRQETQYF. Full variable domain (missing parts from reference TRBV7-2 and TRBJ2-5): GAGVSQSPSNKVTEKGKDVELRCDPISGHTALYWYRQSLGQGLEFLIYFQGNSAPDKSGLPSDRFSAERTGGSVSTLTIQRTQQEDSAVYLCASRLRQETQYFGPGTRLLVL.

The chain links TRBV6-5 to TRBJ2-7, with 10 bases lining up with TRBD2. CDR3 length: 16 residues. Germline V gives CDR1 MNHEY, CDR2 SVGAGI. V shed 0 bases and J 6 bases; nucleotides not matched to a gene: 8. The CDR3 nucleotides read TGTGCCAGCAGTTACTCTTCCAGCGGGGGGGCCGGCGAGCAGTACTTC. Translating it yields CASSYSSSGGAGEQYF.

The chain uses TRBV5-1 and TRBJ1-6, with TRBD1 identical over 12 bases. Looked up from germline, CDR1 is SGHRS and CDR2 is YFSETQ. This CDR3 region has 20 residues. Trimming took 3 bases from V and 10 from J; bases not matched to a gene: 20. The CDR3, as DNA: TGCGCCAGCAGCTCTTACCTTACCCCCGGGACAGGGGGCTCACGGTCACCCCTCCACTTT. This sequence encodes CASSSYLTPGTGGSRSPLHF.

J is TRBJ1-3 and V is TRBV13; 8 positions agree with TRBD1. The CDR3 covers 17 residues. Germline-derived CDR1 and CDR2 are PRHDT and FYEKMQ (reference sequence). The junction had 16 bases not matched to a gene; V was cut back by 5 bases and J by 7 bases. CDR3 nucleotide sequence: TGTGCCAGCAGCCTCTCGGACAGGGTTCGGCGAATCAACACCATATATTTT. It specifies CASSLSDRVRRINTIYF. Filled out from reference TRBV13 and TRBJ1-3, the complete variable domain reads AAGVIQSPRHLIKEKRETATLKCYPIPRHDTVYWYQQGPGQDPQFLISFYEKMQSDKGSIPDRFSAQQFSDYHSELNMSSLELGDSALYFCASSLSDRVRRINTIYFGEGSWLTVV.

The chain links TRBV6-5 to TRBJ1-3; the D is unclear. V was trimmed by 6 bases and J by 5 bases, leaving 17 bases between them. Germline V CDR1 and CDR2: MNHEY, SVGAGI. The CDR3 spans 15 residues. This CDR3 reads CASSSQSTLRNTIYF. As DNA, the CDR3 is TGTGCCAGCAGCTCACAGTCTACTCTGAGAAACACCATATATTTT.

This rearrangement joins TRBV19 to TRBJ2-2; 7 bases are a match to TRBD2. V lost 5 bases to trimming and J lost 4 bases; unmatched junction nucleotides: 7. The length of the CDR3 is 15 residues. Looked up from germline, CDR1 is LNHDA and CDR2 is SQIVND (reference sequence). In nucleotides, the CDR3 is TGTGCCAGTAGTCCCGGGACTATTGGCACCGGGGAGCTGTTTTTT. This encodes CASSPGTIGTGELFF.

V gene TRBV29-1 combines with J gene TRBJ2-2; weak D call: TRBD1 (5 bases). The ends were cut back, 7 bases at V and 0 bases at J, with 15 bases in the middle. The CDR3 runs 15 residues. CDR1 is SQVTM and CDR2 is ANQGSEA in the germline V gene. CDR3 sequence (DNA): TGCAGCGCTGCATCGACAGCTTCGAACACCGGGGAGCTGTTTTTT. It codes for CSAASTASNTGELFF.

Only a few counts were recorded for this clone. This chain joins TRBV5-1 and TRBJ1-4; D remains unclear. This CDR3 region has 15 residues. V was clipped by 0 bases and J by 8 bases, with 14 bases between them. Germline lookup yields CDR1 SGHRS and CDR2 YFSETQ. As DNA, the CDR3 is TGCGCCAGCAGCTTGGATCGCGGGCGCCGGGAAAAACTGTTTTTT. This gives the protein CASSLDRGRREKLFF.